Below are 19 T cell receptor beta chains sequenced from a single sample in a study of stem cell transplantation in POMP-related autoinflammatory disease. General study results and limits: Unique TRB V-J gene pairings were limited in number in patients with PRAID. A trend toward lower repertoire diversity and greater clonality appeared in every analyzed T-cell subset of PRAID patients.

Antigens of these TCRs are unknown. Measured with immunoSEQ multiplex PCR; TCRdb has only the in-frame clones, and not every one. Here the sample spans about 8,900 clones, just over 90% being singletons. Here the sequenced sample was CD8+ T cells from PBMCs, taken before stem cell transplantation. Source of these receptors: a human donor with POMP-related autoinflammation and immune dysregulation (PRAID).

CDR3 nucleotide sequence: TGTGCCAGCAGTTTATTTCCCGCTAGCGGGAGGCCCTACGAGCAGTACTTC. As protein: CASSLFPASGRPYEQYF. V usage is TRBV28 and J usage is TRBJ2-7; 11 bases are shared with TRBD2. This CDR3 is built from 17 residues. Germline V gene lookup returns CDR1 MDHEN and CDR2 SYDVKM. V lost 1 base to trimming and J lost 2 bases; unmatched junction nucleotides: 7. The whole variable domain, filled in from reference TRBV28 and TRBJ2-7, reads DVKVTQSSRYLVKRTGEKVFLECVQDMDHENMFWYRQDPGLGLRLIYFSYDVKMKEKGDIPEGYSVSREKKERFSLILESASTNQTSMYLCASSLFPASGRPYEQYFGPGTRLTVT.

This chain links TRBV7-9 with TRBJ2-7, with a tentative D call TRBD2 (6 bases). CDR1 is SEHNR, CDR2 FQNEAQ, per germline (reference sequence). The CDR3 spans 17 residues. Trimming removed 1 base at V and 0 bases at J, with 16 bases between. As DNA, the CDR3 is TGTGCCAGCAGCTTAGGTCGGGGGATCCCGAGCTCCTACGAGCAGTACTTC. Residues: CASSLGRGIPSSYEQYF.

The sample holds one count of this clone. The J gene is TRBJ1-1, the V gene TRBV19; D uncertain. CDR1 and CDR2 (germline): LNHDA, SQIVND (reference sequence). V lost 2 bases to trimming and J lost 1 base, with 5 bases between them. The CDR3 has 13 residues. CDR3 nucleotides: TGTGCCAGTAGTATAAACGGGAACACTGAAGCTTTCTTT. This gives the protein CASSINGNTEAFF.

J is TRBJ2-5 and V is TRBV5-5, with D possibly TRBD2 on 6 matching bases. Trimming cost V 0 bases and J 1 base, with 10 bases left between them. Looked up from germline, CDR1 is SGHKS and CDR2 is YYEKEE (reference sequence). This CDR3 has 15 residues. The CDR3 region is CASSLGRGTQETQYF. CDR3 nucleotides: TGTGCCAGCAGCTTGGGGCGGGGAACCCAAGAGACCCAGTACTTC.

In DNA, the CDR3 is TGTGCCAGCAGCTATCGGACAGGGTTAGGGTCACCCCTCCACTTT. It is translated as CASSYRTGLGSPLHF. V gene TRBV13 combines with J gene TRBJ1-6, with TRBD1 matching 8 bases. Germline CDR1 and CDR2: PRHDT and FYEKMQ (reference sequence). This CDR3 spans 15 amino acids. V lost 4 bases and J lost 10; bases outside the gene matches: 9.

This chain connects TRBV4-1 to TRBJ2-3, with D unclear. V gave up 1 base and J gave up 3 bases, with 2 bases separating them. The CDR3 sequence is 12 residues long. Germline V lookup: CDR1 MGHRA, CDR2 YSYEKL. This CDR3 is CASSQATDTQYF. CDR3 coding DNA: TGCGCCAGCAGCCAAGCGACAGATACGCAGTATTTT.

The V call is TRBV13, the J call TRBJ2-3; 9 bases map to TRBD2. Unmatched junction bases numbered 4, after V lost 5 bases and J lost 7 bases. Per the germline V gene, CDR1 is PRHDT and CDR2 is FYEKMQ (reference sequence). The CDR3 sequence is 13 residues long. The CDR3 is CASSLLAGHTQYF. In DNA form, the CDR3 reads TGTGCCAGCAGCCTCCTAGCGGGACATACGCAGTATTTT.

The chain employs TRBV11-2 and TRBJ2-7, with D unresolved. The CDR3 runs to 14 residues. The germline V gene has CDR1 SGHAT and CDR2 FQNNGV. V was pared by 1 base and J by 3 bases, with 10 bases between. CDR3 bases: TGTGCCAGCAGCTTAGGTAGGACGGTCTACGAGCAGTACTTC. Encoded protein: CASSLGRTVYEQYF.

This clone appeared once. V gene TRBV6-6 combines with J gene TRBJ1-2; D is unclear. V lost 0 bases and J lost 7, with 12 bases in between. Germline assignment: CDR1 MNHNY and CDR2 SVGAGI (reference sequence). The CDR3 covers 14 residues. The CDR3 here is CASSYSKQKRGYTF. The CDR3 bases are TGTGCCAGCAGTTACTCGAAACAGAAGCGTGGCTACACCTTC.

The chain has TRBV9 and TRBJ2-1; possible D gene TRBD1, 7 bases. Trimming cost V 0 bases and J 10 bases, with 23 bases left between them. Per the germline V gene, CDR1 is SGDLS and CDR2 is YYNGEE. The CDR3 is 17 residues long. CDR3 residues: CASSVGKGGTAPREQFF. The CDR3 DNA is TGTGCCAGCAGCGTAGGCAAAGGAGGGACAGCGCCGAGGGAGCAGTTCTTC.

The gene calls are TRBV6-5 and TRBJ1-4; TRBD1 matches 7 bases. Germline V gene sequence: CDR1 MNHEY, CDR2 SVGAGI. Germline trimming cut 2 bases from V and 7 bases from J; bases unmatched to any gene: 4. The CDR3 is 14 amino acids. CDR3 nucleotides: TGTGCCAGCAGTTACAAGCAGGGGGGTGAAAAACTGTTTTTT. Translated, it gives CASSYKQGGEKLFF.

This chain connects TRBV27 to TRBJ1-5; TRBD1 might be the D (6 bases). The CDR3 has 14 amino acids. The germline V and J ends were trimmed by 6 bases and 7 bases, with 16 bases remaining between them. Germline loops: CDR1 MNHEY, CDR2 SMNVEV (reference sequence). The CDR3 reads CASSITGSWQPQHF. CDR3 sequence (DNA): TGTGCCAGCAGCATTACAGGGTCATGGCAGCCCCAGCATTTT.

The rearrangement joins TRBV9 to TRBJ2-7; the match to TRBD1 covers 9 bases. CDR1 is SGDLS and CDR2 is YYNGEE in the germline V gene. V was clipped by 0 bases and J by 4 bases; unmatched bases: 2. The CDR3 sequence is 14 residues long. CDR3 region: CASSVAGTGYEQYF. The CDR3 DNA sequence: TGTGCCAGCAGCGTAGCTGGGACAGGGTACGAGCAGTACTTC.

This chain uses TRBV14 with TRBJ1-5, with D uncertain. Trimming shortened V by 0 bases and J by 4 bases, and 7 bases separated the two germline ends. CDR3 length: 14 residues. Germline V gene sequence: CDR1 SGHDN, CDR2 FVKESK. The CDR3 reads CASSQDVGNQPQHF. CDR3 in DNA: TGTGCCAGCAGCCAAGACGTGGGAAATCAGCCCCAGCATTTT.

V is TRBV4-1 and J is TRBJ1-4; D is unresolved. Per the germline V gene, CDR1 is MGHRA and CDR2 is YSYEKL. The CDR3 runs 14 residues. The V gene lost 6 bases and the J gene lost 8 bases, with 16 bases spanning the gap. DNA of the CDR3: TGCGCCAGCAGTCACCCGCGGGGAGACGAAAAACTGTTTTTT. The encoded protein is CASSHPRGDEKLFF.

This chain links TRBV30 with TRBJ1-1; D gene ambiguous. The CDR3 length is 15 residues. The germline V and J ends were trimmed by 1 base and 0 bases, with 12 bases remaining between them. The germline V gene encodes CDR1 GTSNPN and CDR2 SVGIG (reference sequence). The CDR3 nucleotides are TGTGCCTGGAGTGCCCCCGGGAGGGTGAACACTGAAGCTTTCTTT. Translated, it gives CAWSAPGRVNTEAFF.

The rearrangement links TRBV7-9 to TRBJ1-1; D is unresolved. V lost 3 bases and J lost 2, with 7 bases in between. The CDR3 has 13 amino acids. Germline V gene lookup returns CDR1 SEHNR and CDR2 FQNEAQ (reference sequence). CDR3 in DNA: TGTGCCAGCAGCTTCGAGGGCAACACTGAAGCTTTCTTT. This encodes CASSFEGNTEAFF.

The CDR3 DNA sequence: TGTGCCAGCAGCTTCGGCGGGAGAGGGGCCTACGAGCAGTACTTC. Its protein is CASSFGGRGAYEQYF. The V and J genes are TRBV11-2 and TRBJ2-7, with 7 nucleotides matching TRBD2. CDR1 SGHAT and CDR2 FQNNGV come from the germline V gene. Trimming at V came to 3 bases and at J to 2 bases, leaving 7 bases not matched to a gene. The CDR3 sequence is 15 residues long.

This sequence joins TRBV7-6 and TRBJ1-4; 10 bases agree with TRBD1. Per the germline V gene, CDR1 is SGHVS and CDR2 is FNYEAQ. The CDR3 loop spans 17 amino acids. With 5 bases clipped from V and 4 bases from J, the junction kept 10 bases outside the gene matches. The chain's CDR3 is CASSGGTGEPSNEKLFF. The CDR3 DNA reads as TGTGCCAGCAGCGGGGGGACAGGGGAGCCAAGTAATGAAAAACTGTTTTTT.